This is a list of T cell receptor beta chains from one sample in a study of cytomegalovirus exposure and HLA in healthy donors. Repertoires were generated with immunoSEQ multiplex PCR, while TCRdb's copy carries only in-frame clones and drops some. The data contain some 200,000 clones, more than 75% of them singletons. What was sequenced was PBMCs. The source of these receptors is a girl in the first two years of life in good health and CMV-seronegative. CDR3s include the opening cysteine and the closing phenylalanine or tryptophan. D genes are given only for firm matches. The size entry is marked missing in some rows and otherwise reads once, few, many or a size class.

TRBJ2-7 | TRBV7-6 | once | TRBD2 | CASSLATGGLEQYF | TGTGCCAGCAGCTTAGCGACGGGGGGTTTGGAGCAGTACTTC
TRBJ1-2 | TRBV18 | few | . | CASSPIRGAQGYTF | TGTGCCAGCTCACCGATAAGGGGCGCACAGGGCTACACCTTC
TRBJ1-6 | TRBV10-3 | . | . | CAISEPRGTEVAETLHF | TGTGCCATCAGTGAGCCGCGCGGGACGGAGGTGGCGGAGACCCTCCACTTT
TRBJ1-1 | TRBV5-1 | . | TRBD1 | CASSGQQGVVGAFF | TGCGCCAGCAGCGGGCAACAGGGGGTCGTTGGAGCTTTCTTT
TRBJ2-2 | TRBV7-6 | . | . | CASSQTGAGPGELFF | TGTGCCAGCAGCCAGACGGGAGCGGGCCCCGGGGAGCTGTTTTTT
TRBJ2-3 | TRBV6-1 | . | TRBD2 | CASSEGTSGTDTQYF | TGTGCCAGCAGTGAAGGGACTAGCGGAACAGATACGCAGTATTTT
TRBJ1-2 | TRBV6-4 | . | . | CASSDPDSNYGYTF | TGTGCCAGCAGTGACCCGGACAGTAACTATGGCTACACCTTC
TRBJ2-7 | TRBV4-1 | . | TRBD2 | CASRGRAGGAYEQYF | TGCGCCAGCAGGGGCAGAGCGGGGGGCGCCTACGAGCAGTACTTC
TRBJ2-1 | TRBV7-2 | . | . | CASSLTSSAYNEQFF | TGTGCCAGCAGCTTAACTTCGTCCGCTTACAATGAGCAGTTCTTC
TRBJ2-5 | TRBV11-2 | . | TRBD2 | CASSLGSSGGPETQYF | TGTGCCAGCAGCTTAGGGTCTAGCGGGGGGCCCGAGACCCAGTACTTC
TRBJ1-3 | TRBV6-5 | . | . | CASSYSAAGNTIYF | TGTGCCAGCAGTTACTCTGCGGCTGGAAACACCATATATTTT
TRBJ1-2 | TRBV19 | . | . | CASSTKGRGNYGYTF | TGTGCCAGTAGTACCAAAGGAAGGGGGAACTATGGCTACACCTTC
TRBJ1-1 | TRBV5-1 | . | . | CASSFRTNTEAFF | TGCGCCAGCAGCTTTAGAACTAACACTGAAGCTTTCTTT
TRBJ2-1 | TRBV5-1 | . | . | CASSSGARPQFF | TGCGCCAGCAGCTCCGGAGCCCGGCCCCAGTTCTTC
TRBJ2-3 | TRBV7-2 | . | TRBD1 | CASSPRGQSIDTQYF | TGTGCCAGCAGCCCCAGGGGGCAAAGTATAGATACGCAGTATTTT
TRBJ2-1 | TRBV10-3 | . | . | CAITQAADNNEQFF | TGTGCCATCACTCAAGCGGCCGATAACAATGAGCAGTTCTTC
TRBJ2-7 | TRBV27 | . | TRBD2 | CASSLAGAYEQYF | TGTGCCAGCAGTTTAGCGGGGGCCTACGAGCAGTACTTC
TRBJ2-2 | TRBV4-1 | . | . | CASSQDGGRGELFF | TGCGCCAGCAGCCAAGACGGGGGACGGGGGGAGCTGTTTTTT
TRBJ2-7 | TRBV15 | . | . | CATSRVAGDYEQYF | TGTGCCACCAGCAGAGTGGCAGGGGACTACGAGCAGTACTTC
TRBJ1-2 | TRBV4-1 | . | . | CASSQSILRSYGYTF | TGCGCCAGCAGCCAAAGCATTCTACGGTCCTATGGCTACACCTTC
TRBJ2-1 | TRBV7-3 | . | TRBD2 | CASSYGARTRTDEQFF | TGTGCCAGCAGCTACGGGGCACGGACTAGGACTGATGAGCAGTTCTTC
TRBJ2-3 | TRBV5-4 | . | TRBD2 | CASSPEMGLGRDTQYF | TGTGCCAGCAGTCCGGAAATGGGACTAGGTAGAGATACGCAGTATTTT
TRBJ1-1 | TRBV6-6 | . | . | CASSYLSQNTEAFF | TGTGCCAGCAGTTATTTGAGCCAGAACACTGAAGCTTTCTTT
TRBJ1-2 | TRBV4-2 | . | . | CASSQTDRQGYTF | TGTGCCAGCAGCCAAACAGACCGGCAAGGCTACACCTTC
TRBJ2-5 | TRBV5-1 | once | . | CASSLRTSLGETQYF | TGCGCCAGCAGCTTGAGGACATCCTTGGGGGAGACCCAGTACTTC
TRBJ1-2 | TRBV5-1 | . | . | CASSSDTFNYGYTF | TGCGCCAGCAGCTCTGACACTTTTAACTATGGCTACACCTTC
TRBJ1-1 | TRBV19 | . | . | CASSNTNEAFF | TGTGCCAGTAGTAACACAAATGAAGCTTTCTTT
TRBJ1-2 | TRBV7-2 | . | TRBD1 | CASSLTPTGTGYHGYTF | TGTGCCAGCAGCTTAACACCTACCGGGACAGGGTACCATGGCTACACCTTC
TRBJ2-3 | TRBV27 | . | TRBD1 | CASSLQGVRGTDTQYF | TGTGCCAGCAGTCTACAGGGGGTTAGAGGGACAGATACGCAGTATTTT
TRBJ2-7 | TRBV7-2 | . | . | CASSVTSTKAYEQYF | TGTGCCAGCAGCGTAACCTCGACTAAAGCCTACGAGCAATACTTC
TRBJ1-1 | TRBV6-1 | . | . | CASPGQNTEAFF | TGTGCCAGTCCGGGACAGAACACTGAAGCTTTCTTT
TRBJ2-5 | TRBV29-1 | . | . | CSVEGGGETQYF | TGCAGCGTTGAAGGTGGAGGGGAGACCCAGTACTTC
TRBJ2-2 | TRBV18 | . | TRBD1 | CASSPPGQGTNTGELFF | TGTGCCAGCTCACCACCGGGACAGGGGACGAACACCGGGGAGCTGTTTTTT
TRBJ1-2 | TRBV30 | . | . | CAWSSYRAGSGYTF | TGTGCCTGGAGTTCCTACAGGGCCGGGTCTGGCTACACCTTC
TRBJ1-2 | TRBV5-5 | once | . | CASSLMGQVIYGYTF | TGTGCCAGCAGCTTGATGGGGCAGGTGATCTATGGCTACACCTTC